This TCR beta chain was documented in a study of T cell repertoires in ileal Crohn's disease. Generated by immunoSEQ multiplex PCR, the TCRdb table keeps only in-frame clones and is missing some. The repertoire consists of approximately 8,200 clones, with 60% to 80% occurring once and the leading ten covering more than 7.5%. V lost 2 bases to trimming and J lost 3 bases, with 7 bases between them. The CDR3 runs 13 residues. Germline loops: CDR1 SGHDN, CDR2 FVKESK. This clone was observed a handful of times. This chain joins TRBV14 and TRBJ1-1; D remains ambiguous. Source material: ileal tissue. The sequence was collected from an adult with Crohn's disease. As DNA, the CDR3 is TGTGCCAGCAGCCAATATTTTGACACTGAAGCTTTCTTT. It codes for CASSQYFDTEAFF.